Below are 18 T cell receptor beta chains sequenced from a single sample in a study of shared clonotypes between healthy human individuals. Profiled with immunoSEQ multiplex PCR; TCRdb holds only in-frame clones, not every one. The table lists approximately 2,200,000 clones, more than 85% of them singletons, with 1.5% to 2% in the top ten. The naive CD8 subset, CD45RO-negative cells positively selected for CCR7, excluded terminally differentiated effector memory CD45RA+ cells. What was sequenced was naive CD8+ T cells from PBMCs. The receptors derive from a man between 18 and 35 years old in good health. Some clones in this sample may be carry-over from other donors' samples.

About this clone itself: The same CDR3 arises from other DNA sequences in this sample as well. The genes are TRBV30 and TRBJ2-7, with TRBD2 identical over 11 bases. Per the germline V gene, CDR1 is GTSNPN and CDR2 is SVGIG (reference sequence). V lost 0 bases and J lost 2; bases outside the gene matches: 0. The CDR3 consists of 14 residues. CDR3: CAWSVLAGAYEQYF. The CDR3 nucleotides are TGTGCCTGGAGTGTACTAGCGGGAGCCTACGAGCAGTACTTC.

As for this clone: Other nucleotide sequences in the sample specify the same CDR3. The V call is TRBV2, the J call TRBJ1-1; D unresolved. V was cut by 3 bases and J by 0 bases, with 8 bases left in between. CDR1 is SNHLY and CDR2 is FYNNEI in the germline V gene. This CDR3 region has 14 residues. CDR3 loop: CASSDSSLNTEAFF. CDR3 nucleotides: TGTGCCAGCAGTGATTCTAGCCTGAACACTGAAGCTTTCTTT.

The chain couples TRBV5-1 to TRBJ2-7; possible D gene TRBD1, 6 bases. The germline gives CDR1 SGHRS, CDR2 YFSETQ. The V gene lost 0 bases and the J gene lost 2 bases, with 12 bases spanning the gap. The CDR3 has 15 amino acids. CDR3 coding DNA: TGCGCCAGCAGCTTGGGTAGGGGGAAACCCTACGAGCAGTACTTC. It codes for CASSLGRGKPYEQYF.

This clone was detected once. The V and J genes are TRBV11-2 and TRBJ2-1, with D possibly TRBD1 on 6 matching bases. The CDR3 is made up of 12 amino acids. Looked up from germline, CDR1 is SGHAT and CDR2 is FQNNGV. Between the trimmed V and J ends, which lost 7 bases and 6 bases, there was a span of 10 bases. The CDR3 nucleotides are TGTGCCAGCACCGGACAGACCAATGAGCAGTTCTTC. It yields the protein CASTGQTNEQFF.

This clone was found once. The chain uses TRBV7-2 and TRBJ2-3; maybe TRBD1 (6 bases). The CDR3 consists of 13 residues. V dropped 5 bases and J dropped 4 bases, with 10 bases sitting between them. Germline assignment: CDR1 SGHTA and CDR2 FQGNSA. This CDR3 reads CASSPTGPDTQYF. The CDR3 coding sequence is TGTGCCAGCAGCCCCACAGGGCCAGATACGCAGTATTTT.

The chain carries TRBV4-1 and TRBJ1-5; no firm D call. The V gene's germline CDR1 is MGHRA and CDR2 YSYEKL. The CDR3 extends over 15 amino acids. V gave up 1 base and J gave up 6 bases, with 13 bases separating them. In nucleotides, the CDR3 is TGCGCCAGCAGCCAAGTGGCGAAGAACGGTCAGCCCCAGCATTTT. Its translation: CASSQVAKNGQPQHF.

On this clone: A read error may explain this, as a much larger clone is one base away. This rearrangement joins TRBV9 to TRBJ2-1; D not resolved. V was pared by 0 bases and J by 9 bases, with 7 bases between. Per germline, CDR1 SGDLS and CDR2 YYNGEE. The length of the CDR3 is 12 residues. The CDR3: CASSVGWGEQFF. The CDR3 nucleotides are TGTGCCAGCAGCGTAGGCTGGGGTGAGCAGTTCTTC.

The rearrangement uses TRBV19 and TRBJ1-1; D call uncertain. Germline V CDR1 and CDR2: LNHDA, SQIVND (reference sequence). Trimming shortened V by 1 base and J by 7 bases, and 10 bases separated the two germline ends. CDR3 length: 13 amino acids. CDR3 region: CASSIGQLSEAFF. The CDR3 DNA follows: TGTGCCAGTAGTATAGGGCAGCTAAGTGAAGCTTTCTTT.

The chain has TRBV9 and TRBJ2-2, with a weak D call TRBD2 (5 bases). From germline, CDR1 is SGDLS and CDR2 YYNGEE. The CDR3 length is 16 residues. The V and J ends lost 5 bases and 2 bases respectively, with 16 bases between them. The CDR3 reads CASSSPTRANTGELFF. The CDR3 DNA sequence: TGTGCCAGCAGTTCCCCCACTAGAGCTAACACCGGGGAGCTGTTTTTT.

This chain uses TRBV28 with TRBJ2-7, with 7 nucleotides matching TRBD1. The CDR3 extends over 13 amino acids. The junction had 3 bases not matched to a gene; V was cut back by 5 bases and J by 2 bases. In germline, CDR1 is MDHEN, CDR2 SYDVKM. This CDR3 is CASSPRGTYEQYF. CDR3 nucleotide sequence: TGTGCCAGCAGTCCCAGGGGGACCTACGAGCAGTACTTC.

The chain is built from TRBV2 and TRBJ2-5, with D uncertain. The CDR3 extends over 14 amino acids. The V and J ends lost 1 base and 3 bases respectively, with 9 bases between them. The germline V gene encodes CDR1 SNHLY and CDR2 FYNNEI. Here the CDR3 reads CASSEGHSKETQYF. CDR3 DNA sequence: TGTGCCAGCAGTGAAGGTCACTCAAAAGAGACCCAGTACTTC.

The gene calls are TRBV4-3 and TRBJ2-1, with unresolved D. This CDR3 is 13 amino acids long. Germline-derived CDR1 and CDR2 are LGHNA and YSLEER. Trimming cost V 1 base and J 5 bases, with 6 bases left between them. For the CDR3, the DNA is TGCGCCAGCAGCCAAGTTATTAACAATGAGCAGTTCTTC. Translated, it gives CASSQVINNEQFF.

The gene calls are TRBV11-1 and TRBJ2-7; D could derive from TRBD1 or TRBD2 (5 bases each). V was shortened by 5 bases and J by 4 bases, with 15 bases between the two germline ends. The CDR3 length is 14 residues. From germline, CDR1 is SGHAT and CDR2 FQDESV (reference sequence). The chain's CDR3 is CASSLTRGSYEQYF. The CDR3 DNA reads TGTGCCAGCAGCCTAACGAGGGGTTCATACGAGCAGTACTTC.

The chain combines TRBV30 with TRBJ2-3; TRBD2 might be the D (6 bases). CDR3 length: 15 residues. The V end lost 0 bases, the J end lost 0 bases, and 10 bases lay between the germline ends. From germline, CDR1 is GTSNPN and CDR2 SVGIG (reference sequence). CDR3 bases: TGTGCCTGGAGTGTCGGAGGGCCTAGCACAGATACGCAGTATTTT. Amino acid sequence: CAWSVGGPSTDTQYF.

The CDR3 region has the DNA TGTGCCAGCAGGATGAAGCGGGATTGGGTCTTATATGAGCAGTTCTTC. Its translation: CASRMKRDWVLYEQFF. The chain links TRBV27 to TRBJ2-1; 7 nucleotides line up with TRBD2. The CDR3 runs to 16 residues. Germline V lookup: CDR1 MNHEY, CDR2 SMNVEV (reference sequence). V was clipped by 6 bases and J by 8 bases; unmatched bases: 16.

The V gene is TRBV6-5, the J gene TRBJ2-2; D gene unclear. This CDR3 comprises 14 residues. From germline, CDR1 is MNHEY and CDR2 SVGAGI. The germline V and J ends were trimmed by 0 bases and 7 bases, with 9 bases remaining between them. As DNA, the CDR3 is TGTGCCAGCAGTTACTCGAGAGCCAGCGGGGAGCTGTTTTTT. Amino acids: CASSYSRASGELFF.

This sequence joins TRBV4-3 and TRBJ2-5; D unresolved. The CDR3 consists of 16 residues. The germline V gene has CDR1 LGHNA and CDR2 YSLEER. The V end was cut by 0 bases, the J end by 4 bases, with 15 bases between. Written as DNA, the CDR3 is TGCGCCAGCAGCCAAGATCCTTTAAATAAGGGAGAGACCCAGTACTTC. This encodes CASSQDPLNKGETQYF.

This chain joins TRBV27 and TRBJ2-7; 11 bases fit TRBD1. Losses at the gene ends were 3 bases for V and 2 bases for J; bases not matched to a gene: 3. The CDR3 is 15 residues long. CDR1 and CDR2 (germline): MNHEY, SMNVEV (reference sequence). The CDR3 DNA follows: TGTGCCAGCAGTTTGGGACAGGGGGGAGCCTACGAGCAGTACTTC. It encodes CASSLGQGGAYEQYF.